This entry features one T cell receptor (beta chain) sequence. This clonotype was picked up a small number of times. This clone's antigen is unknown. No base quality values were provided; no much bigger clone lies one nucleotide off. The time point label here, explained by the study, means: blood at routine non-recurrence follow-up after resection. TCR sequencing used whole RNA extracted from tumor and nontumor lung tissue, or from cryopreserved PBMC samples, without cell sorting. Only patients for whom sufficient RNA was available from at least two tumor regions were selected for TCR sequencing. The CDR3 sequence holds 16 residues, the cysteine and phenylalanine included. Only the CDR3 region is kept as DNA, spanning 48 bases read in frame from base 1. The germline V gene supplies CDR1 SNHLY and CDR2 FYNNEI. Clipping removes 6 bases from V and 7 bases from J, with 8 as the unmatched junction base count.

The library was built by means of 5' RACE. Instrument on record: NextSeq 500. In the TCR library protocol, a unique molecular identifier was attached to each TCR cDNA molecule so that PCR and sequencing errors could be corrected. As for the authors' bioinformatics: TCR identification, UMI-based error correction and CDR3 extraction were performed with Decombinator tools. TCRs above a frequency of 2 per 1,000, corresponding to the top 1% of the tumor frequency distribution, were defined as expanded. Renyi diversity was calculated using the R vegan package after each repertoire was subsampled 100 times to 5,000 TCRs. CDR3 similarity networks were built from amino acid triplet string-kernel similarity, connecting CDR3s with pairwise similarity above 0.82. Starting from the raw public reads, TCRdb applied fastp trimming at Q25, assembled clones with MiXCR and retained in-frame beta chains. Rows merge per CDR3 protein into single entries with the most common DNA and genes. The V and J calls shown here were made by TCRdb, not taken from the authors' results. Across this sample there are some 46,000 distinct CDR3 sequences, with about 12% seen only once. The top ten clones comprise roughly 32% of the sample.

The source of the sample is a study of spatial heterogeneity in lung cancer (dated by TCRdb to the late 2010s). Context from the whole study: Samples were obtained from roughly 72 patients with early-stage, untreated non-small cell lung cancer from the lung TRACERx cohort. Follow-up PBMC samples were sequenced whenever available, with a median time to follow-up of 2 to 3 years after resection. Beta-chain transcripts were consistently detected in greater numbers than alpha-chain transcripts, which likely reflects a higher abundance of beta-chain transcripts. In the raw uncorrected reads, each unique combination of TCR and UMI appeared more than ten times on average. In non-small cell lung cancer, the study quantitatively compared TCR alpha and beta repertoires across several tumor regions, matched nontumor lung, and blood. The study linked features of the TCR repertoire to counts of nonsynonymous mutations, which were determined by whole-exome sequencing of tumor tissue. At surgery, over 200 tumor regions, 64 matched nontumor lung samples and 56 PBMC samples were TCR-sequenced for both alpha and beta chains.

General conclusions and limits of the study: Confirming at a functional level the hypothesis that regional TCRs recognize regional mutations was considered to require additional single-cell paired TCR alpha and beta sequencing. Ubiquitous expanded tumor TCRs were found in blood more often at tumor resection than at routine follow-up. Only 14 to 15 patients were included in the comparisons of baseline and follow-up blood repertoires.

The starting material was PBMCs, obtained at follow-up. The V and J genes are TRBV2 and TRBJ2-1; 14 bases in between match TRBD2. This TCR derives from a male donor with early-stage non-small cell lung cancer. The DNA sequence is as follows: TGTGCCAGCAGGGACCTTAGACTAGCGGGAGGGAATGAGCAGTTCTTC. The resulting protein is CASRDLRLAGGNEQFF.